A single sample gave rise to the 11 T cell receptor beta chains below, sequenced in a study of T cells in Graves' hyperthyroidism and ophthalmopathy. Authors of the study amplified TCR beta CDR3 regions from RNA transcripts. When the TCR CDR3 underwent first-round RT-PCR, the HTBI primer set was used. TCRdb re-called the multiplex PCR reads with MiXCR, one entry per CDR3 protein. The data hold fewer than 200,000 distinct CDR3 sequences, with less than 10% observed a single time. The sample comprised blood. These receptor sequences come from a woman younger than 30 with Graves' hyperthyroidism that later progressed to Graves' ophthalmopathy.

In its sample, this clonotype was seen many times. The genes are TRBV6-5 and TRBJ2-3; either TRBD1 or TRBD2 may fit D (5 bases each). The germline gives CDR1 MNHEY, CDR2 SVGAGI. This CDR3 is 14 amino acids long. V was clipped by 0 bases and J by 5 bases, with 9 bases between them. CDR3 bases: TGTGCCAGCAGTTACTCTTCTGGGGGAGATACGCAGTATTTT. Translating it yields CASSYSSGGDTQYF.

This clonotype appeared many times. This chain joins TRBV3-1 and TRBJ2-4; D is ambiguous. CDR3 length equals 15 residues. The V gene lost 0 bases and the J gene lost 0 bases, with 6 bases spanning the gap. The germline gives CDR1 LGHDT, CDR2 YNNKEL (reference sequence). The CDR3 reads CASSQDTLAKNIQYF. The CDR3 coding sequence is TGTGCCAGCAGCCAAGACACCCTAGCCAAAAACATTCAGTACTTC.

The chain links TRBV29-1 to TRBJ2-7, with D possibly being TRBD1 (5 bases). Looked up from germline, CDR1 is SQVTM and CDR2 is ANQGSEA. CDR3 length: 12 amino acids. The ends were cut back, 4 bases at V and 6 bases at J, with 13 bases in the middle. The DNA for the CDR3 is TGCAGCGTTGGGCAGGGTAGGGCCGAGCAGTACTTC. As protein: CSVGQGRAEQYF.

This clonotype was seen at least ten times. V and J are TRBV2 and TRBJ2-3; D might be TRBD1 (5 bases). The CDR3 length is 14 residues. Germline loops: CDR1 SNHLY, CDR2 FYNNEI. V lost 8 bases, J lost 0 bases, and 12 bases lay in between. CDR3 region: CASQTDASTDTQYF. CDR3 nucleotides: TGTGCCAGCCAGACAGACGCTAGCACAGATACGCAGTATTTT.

This clonotype occurred many times. The chain joins TRBV18 to TRBJ2-1; D is uncertain. The CDR3 length is 11 residues. Trimming removed 5 bases from V and 10 bases from J, with 9 bases in between. Germline lookup yields CDR1 KGHSH and CDR2 LQKENI. CDR3 region: CASSSNQEQFF. The CDR3 nucleotides read TGTGCCAGCTCATCAAATCAAGAGCAGTTCTTC. Filled out from reference TRBV18 and TRBJ2-1, the complete variable domain reads NAGVMQNPRHLVRRRGQEARLRCSPMKGHSHVYWYRQLPEEGLKFMVYLQKENIIDESGMPKERFSAEFPKEGPSILRIQQVVRGDSAAYFCASSSNQEQFFGPGTRLTVL.

This clonotype appeared a few times. The rearrangement uses TRBV10-3 and TRBJ2-3; the match to TRBD2 covers 11 bases. Germline CDR1 reads ENHRY; CDR2 reads SYGVKD. Losses at the gene ends were 10 bases for V and 3 bases for J; bases not matched to a gene: 12. CDR3 length equals 16 residues. The chain's CDR3 is CATRGFLAGGTDTQYF. The CDR3 region has the DNA TGTGCCACAAGGGGGTTCTTAGCGGGGGGGACAGATACGCAGTATTTT.

This chain's CDR3 is CASKAGEMNTEAFF. The DNA for the CDR3 is TGCGCCAGCAAAGCGGGAGAAATGAACACTGAAGCTTTCTTT. The gene calls are TRBV5-1 and TRBJ1-1; no reliable D call. The CDR3 extends over 14 amino acids. Germline V lookup: CDR1 SGHRS, CDR2 YFSETQ. V was trimmed by 6 bases and J by 0 bases, leaving 12 bases between them. Filled out from reference TRBV5-1 and TRBJ1-1, the complete variable domain reads KAGVTQTPRYLIKTRGQQVTLSCSPISGHRSVSWYQQTPGQGLQFLFEYFSETQRNKGNFPGRFSGRQFSNSRSEMNVSTLELGDSALYLCASKAGEMNTEAFFGQGTRLTVV.

This clonotype has at least ten counts. The rearrangement uses TRBV19 and TRBJ1-6; D gene ambiguous. In germline, CDR1 is LNHDA, CDR2 SQIVND (reference sequence). V was clipped by 7 bases and J by 6 bases, with 13 bases between them. The CDR3 extends over 14 amino acids. The chain's CDR3 is CASTRTTANSPLHF. CDR3 sequence (DNA): TGTGCCAGTACTAGGACGACCGCTAATTCACCCCTCCACTTT.

On this clonotype: Its ends do not fully match the called genes, so a read error is possible. The chain joins TRBV20-1 to TRBJ2-3; D is perhaps TRBD1 (5 bases). The germline V gene encodes CDR1 DFQATT and CDR2 SNEGSKA (reference sequence). The CDR3 runs 14 residues. CDR3 in DNA: TGCAGTGCTAGCAACTATTCTCGCACAGGTACGCAGTATTTT. Translated: CSASNYSRTGTQYF.

Only a few counts were recorded for this clonotype. The chain uses TRBV9 and TRBJ2-7, with D possibly called TRBD1 or TRBD2 (5 bases each). CDR3 size: 15 residues. Germline lookup yields CDR1 SGDLS and CDR2 YYNGEE. The V end lost 4 bases, the J end lost 2 bases, and 16 bases lay between the germline ends. The CDR3 bases are TGTGCCAGCAGCCCCGAGGGGCGGGCCGCCTACGAGCAGTACTTC. Encoded protein: CASSPEGRAAYEQYF. Variable domain in full (rest from reference TRBV9 and TRBJ2-7): DSGVTQTPKHLITATGQRVTLRCSPRSGDLSVYWYQQSLDQGLQFLIQYYNGEERAKGNILERFSAQQFPDLHSELNLSSLELGDSALYFCASSPEGRAAYEQYFGPGTRLTVT.

The table lists this clonotype with many counts. The chain has TRBV12-3 or TRBV12-4 and TRBJ1-5; D not resolved. The CDR3 runs 15 residues. With 2 bases removed from V and 0 bases from J, the gap between germline ends came to 8 bases. Written as DNA, the CDR3 is TGTGCCAGCAGTTTACTGGGGATTAGCAATCAGCCCCAGCATTTT. Protein sequence: CASSLLGISNQPQHF.